The rows below give T cell receptor beta chains drawn from one sample of a study of blood T cell repertoires in COVID-19. Profiled with immunoSEQ multiplex PCR; TCRdb holds only in-frame clones, not every one. The sample has about 140,000 clones; 84% are singletons. Source material: peripheral blood. The receptor set was obtained from a human donor in a cohort sampled during active COVID-19. Both conserved end residues are part of each CDR3. The D gene is left open where the match is weak. Rows give clone size only sometimes, using once, few, many, or a class for an expanded clone.

j_call clone_size v_call d_call cdr3_nt cdr3_aa
TRBJ1-6 NA TRBV11-2 TRBD1 TGTGCCAGCAGCCGACAGGGGGCCGGGAATTCACCCCTCCACTTT CASSRQGAGNSPLHF
TRBJ2-1 NA TRBV5-6 TRBD2 TGTGCCAGCAGCCTCCCTGGACTAGCGGGAGTTAATGAGCAGTTCTTC CASSLPGLAGVNEQFF
TRBJ1-1 NA TRBV10-3 NA TGTGCCATCAGGGAGGCTCTTCTCGGGTTCGGGGGGCGTACTGAAGCTTTCTTT CAIREALLGFGGRTEAFF
TRBJ2-7 NA TRBV6-2/TRBV6-3 NA TGTGCCAGCAGCAATCCCTCAGGGTTCTACGAGCAGTACTTC CASSNPSGFYEQYF
TRBJ1-3 NA TRBV11-3 TRBD1 TGTGCCAGCAGCTCTAGGGACAGCGCCTCTGGAAACACCATATATTTT CASSSRDSASGNTIYF
TRBJ2-2 NA TRBV30 TRBD1 TGTGCCTGGAAACAGCAGGGGGCGCCGGATGGCGGGGAGCTGTTTTTT CAWKQQGAPDGGELFF
TRBJ1-5 once TRBV6-2/TRBV6-3 NA TGTGCCAGCAGTTACGATGTGGGGATCCGGGGTCAGCCCCAGCATTTT CASSYDVGIRGQPQHF
TRBJ2-1 NA TRBV30 NA TGTGCCTGGAATTCAAAGGAGACTACAGCCTACAATGAGCAGTTCTTC CAWNSKETTAYNEQFF
TRBJ1-1 NA TRBV5-6 NA TGTGCCAGCAGCTTACCTACAGGACCGAACACTGAAGCTTTCTTT CASSLPTGPNTEAFF
TRBJ2-5 NA TRBV5-1 NA TGCGCCAGCAGCTTGGCGAGGGGGGAGACCCAGTACTTC CASSLARGETQYF
TRBJ1-5 NA TRBV6-2/TRBV6-3 TRBD1 TGTGCCAGCAGTTGGACAGGGGGAAATCAGCCCCAGCATTTT CASSWTGGNQPQHF
TRBJ2-2 NA TRBV12-3/TRBV12-4 NA TGTGCCAGCACCCTCACCGGGGAGCTGTTTTTT CASTLTGELFF
TRBJ2-1 NA TRBV19 TRBD1 TGTGCCAGTAGTACCCCTGGACAGGGGATCCACAATGAGCAGTTCTTC CASSTPGQGIHNEQFF
TRBJ1-4 NA TRBV29-1 NA TGCAGCGCTGCCTGGACTCCGAATGAAAAACTGTTTTTT CSAAWTPNEKLFF
TRBJ2-7 NA TRBV6-1 NA TGTGCCAGCAGTGATCACCAGGGCGGCTACGAGCAGTACTTC CASSDHQGGYEQYF
TRBJ1-2 NA TRBV28 NA TGTGCCAGCAGTTTATTTAGCACCTTC CASSLFSTF
TRBJ2-4 NA TRBV19 NA TGTGCCAGTAGTACCGGGCTGGCAGGGGACAAAAACATTCAGTACTTC CASSTGLAGDKNIQYF
TRBJ2-5 NA TRBV13 TRBD1 TGTGCCAGCAGCTTAATCGGACAGGGGAAAGAGACCCAGTACTTC CASSLIGQGKETQYF
TRBJ2-6 NA TRBV4-1 NA TGCGCCAGCAGCCAAGACGGCAGGGGCTTAGTCTCTGGGGCCAACGTCCTGACTTTC CASSQDGRGLVSGANVLTF
TRBJ2-1 NA TRBV11-3 TRBD2 TGTGCCAGCAGCTCGGGGGGAGAACAGGCCTCGGAGCAGTTCTTC CASSSGGEQASEQFF
TRBJ2-2 NA TRBV24-1 TRBD2 TGTGCCACCATGGGGACTAGCGGGAGGGCCGCCGGGGAGCTGTTTTTT CATMGTSGRAAGELFF
TRBJ2-3 NA TRBV7-9 TRBD2 TGTGCCAGCAGCCCCCGGGGGGGACTGTACACAGATACGCAGTATTTT CASSPRGGLYTDTQYF
TRBJ1-6 once TRBV7-9 NA TGTGCCAGCAGCTCTATCGAGACAGGTTATAATTCACCCCTCCACTTT CASSSIETGYNSPLHF
TRBJ1-1 NA TRBV5-1 NA TGCGCCAGCAGCTTGGCCTCGATAGCTGAAGCTTTCTTT CASSLASIAEAFF
TRBJ2-5 NA TRBV5-4 TRBD2 TGTGCCAGCAGCCGTAGGGCGGGAGCGGAGGAGACCCAGTACTTC CASSRRAGAEETQYF
TRBJ1-1 NA TRBV19 TRBD1 TGTGCCAGCGCCCCCCTCCGACAGGGATTTGAAGCTTTCTTT CASAPLRQGFEAFF
TRBJ1-3 NA TRBV4-3 TRBD1 TGCGCCAGCAGCCAAGCCGTGACAGGGGAAGGAAACACCATATATTTT CASSQAVTGEGNTIYF
TRBJ2-7 NA TRBV2 NA TGTGCCAGCAGTGAAGAGGCGACATCCTACGAGCAGTACTTC CASSEEATSYEQYF
TRBJ1-1 NA TRBV27 TRBD1 TGTGCCAGCAGTACAGGACAGGGTTACACTGAAGCTTTCTTT CASSTGQGYTEAFF